Below, 5 T cell receptor beta chains from the same sample are listed, as sequenced in a study of identical twins. In TCRdb, the 5' RACE reads were re-called with MiXCR into one record per CDR3 protein. In the table there are 470,000 or so distinct CDR3 sequences, less than 25% of which are singletons. The same data also contributed to another study, on T cells expressing NK-cell markers.

Sequences were obtained from CD4+ T cells sorted from blood. The receptors stem from a young woman in good health.

The chain uses TRBV20-1 and TRBJ2-7, with 7 bases lining up with TRBD1. CDR3 size: 13 residues. In germline, CDR1 is DFQATT, CDR2 SNEGSKA (reference sequence). V lost 3 bases to trimming and J lost 6 bases; unmatched junction nucleotides: 8. The CDR3 protein is CSASGQGDGEQYF. The CDR3 DNA follows: TGCAGTGCTAGTGGGCAGGGGGACGGCGAGCAGTACTTC.

This clonotype has only a few counts. The chain recombines TRBV20-1 with TRBJ1-4, with D maybe TRBD1 (5 bases). Germline loops: CDR1 DFQATT, CDR2 SNEGSKA (reference sequence). This CDR3 region has 13 residues. V lost 5 bases to trimming and J lost 4 bases, with 11 bases between them. The CDR3 here is CSAPTAYNEKLFF. The CDR3 nucleotides read TGCAGTGCTCCGACAGCTTATAATGAAAAACTGTTTTTT.

The V call is TRBV2, the J call TRBJ2-3, with D maybe TRBD1 (5 bases). This CDR3 region has 14 residues. Trimming took 3 bases from V and 2 from J, leaving 9 bases between them. The V gene's germline CDR1 is SNHLY and CDR2 FYNNEI. CDR3 bases: TGTGCCAGCAGTGAGGGGCACTACACAGATACGCAGTATTTT. Translating gives CASSEGHYTDTQYF.

This clonotype came up a few times. This chain joins TRBV20-1 and TRBJ2-7; D unresolved. CDR1 is DFQATT and CDR2 is SNEGSKA in the germline V gene (reference sequence). The CDR3 length is 14 residues. V was clipped by 5 bases and J by 0 bases, with 14 bases between them. This chain's CDR3 is CSALEPGSSYEQYF. In DNA form, the CDR3 reads TGCAGTGCTCTCGAGCCAGGTAGCTCCTACGAGCAGTACTTC.

This clonotype was seen once. This chain joins TRBV12-5 and TRBJ2-5; TRBD2 aligns across 9 bases. Per germline, CDR1 LGHNT and CDR2 FRNRAP. V was pared by 4 bases and J by 2 bases, with 5 bases of the junction left unmatched. The CDR3 runs to 15 residues. The CDR3 loop is CASGWGLAKQETQYF. DNA of the CDR3: TGTGCTAGTGGTTGGGGACTAGCTAAACAAGAGACCCAGTACTTC.